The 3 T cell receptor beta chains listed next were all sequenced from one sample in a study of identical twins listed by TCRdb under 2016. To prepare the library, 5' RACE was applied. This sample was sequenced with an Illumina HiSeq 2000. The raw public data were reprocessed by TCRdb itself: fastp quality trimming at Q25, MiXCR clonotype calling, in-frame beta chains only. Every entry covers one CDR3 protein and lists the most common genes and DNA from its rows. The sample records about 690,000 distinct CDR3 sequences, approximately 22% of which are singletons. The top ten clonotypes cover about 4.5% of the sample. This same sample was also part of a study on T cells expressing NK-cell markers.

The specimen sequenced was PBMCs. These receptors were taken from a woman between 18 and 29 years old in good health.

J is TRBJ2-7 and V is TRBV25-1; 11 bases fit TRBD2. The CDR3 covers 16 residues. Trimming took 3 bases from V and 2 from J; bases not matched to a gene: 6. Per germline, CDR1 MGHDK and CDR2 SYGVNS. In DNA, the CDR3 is TGTGCCAGCAGTGAGGGGCTAGCGGGAGGCACCTACGAGCAGTACTTC. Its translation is CASSEGLAGGTYEQYF.

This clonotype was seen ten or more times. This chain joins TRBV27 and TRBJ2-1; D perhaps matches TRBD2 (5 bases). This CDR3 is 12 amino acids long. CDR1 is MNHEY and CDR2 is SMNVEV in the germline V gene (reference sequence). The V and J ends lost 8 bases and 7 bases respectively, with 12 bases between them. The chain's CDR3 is CASALTRNEQFF. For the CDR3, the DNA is TGTGCCAGCGCCCTAACTAGGAATGAGCAGTTCTTC.

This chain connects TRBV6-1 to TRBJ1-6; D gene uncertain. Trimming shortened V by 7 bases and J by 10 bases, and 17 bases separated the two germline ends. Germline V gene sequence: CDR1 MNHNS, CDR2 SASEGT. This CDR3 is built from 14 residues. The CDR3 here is CASTYGGERSPLHF. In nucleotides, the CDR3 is TGTGCCAGCACCTACGGCGGGGAGAGGTCACCCCTCCACTTT.